A selection of T cell receptor beta chains follows, all from one sample in a study of OX40 agonist ivuxolimab in advanced cancers. Measured with immunoSEQ multiplex PCR; TCRdb has only the in-frame clones, and not every one. Altogether fewer than 65,000 clones are present, 80% to 95% being singletons, with the ten largest covering roughly a sixth. Material: CD4+ or CD8+ T cells sorted from blood, obtained in a trial of the OX40 agonist ivuxolimab. Receptors originate from an adult with an advanced solid tumor such as melanoma, head and neck, liver or kidney cancer. CDR3s include the opening cysteine and the closing phenylalanine or tryptophan. The D gene is left open where the match is weak. Rows may omit the clone size; those that give it use once, few, many or a size class.

v_call	d_call	clone_size	j_call	cdr3_nt	cdr3_aa
TRBV19	NA	NA	TRBJ2-7	TGTGCCAGTAGTATAAATCCGTGGTCCTACGAGCAGTACTTC	CASSINPWSYEQYF
TRBV2	NA	NA	TRBJ2-1	TGTGCCAGCAGTGAAAAGGCCTACAATGAGCAGTTCTTC	CASSEKAYNEQFF
TRBV6-1	NA	NA	TRBJ1-2	TGTGCCAGCAAGCCCTCTGACAACTATGGCTACACCTTC	CASKPSDNYGYTF
TRBV7-9	NA	NA	TRBJ2-5	TGTGCCAGCAGCTTAGCAGATTCGGACAGACAAGAGACCCAGTACTTC	CASSLADSDRQETQYF
TRBV5-4	NA	NA	TRBJ2-3	TGTGCCAGCAGCTTGGATCAGCAGGGAGGAAATACGCAGTATTTT	CASSLDQQGGNTQYF
TRBV7-6	NA	NA	TRBJ2-2	TGTGCCAGCAGGGGGGCGGACACCGGGGAGCTGTTTTTT	CASRGADTGELFF
TRBV13	NA	NA	TRBJ2-2	TGTGCCAGCAGCCACGGACGGGGGGCGGGGGCCGGGGAGCTGTTTTTT	CASSHGRGAGAGELFF
TRBV5-6	NA	NA	TRBJ1-2	TGTGCCAGCAGCTTGGGGACATATGGCTACACCTTC	CASSLGTYGYTF
TRBV29-1	NA	NA	TRBJ2-1	TGCAGCGTTGAACGGCAGGCTAATGAGCAGTTCTTC	CSVERQANEQFF
TRBV2	NA	NA	TRBJ2-5	TGTGCCACCAAGGGGTTTCAAGAGACCCAGTACTTC	CATKGFQETQYF
TRBV7-9	NA	once	TRBJ2-7	TGTGCCAGCAGCTCGAACTACGAGCAGTACTTC	CASSSNYEQYF
TRBV6-5	NA	once	TRBJ1-2	TGTGCCAGCAGTTACGGTGGCAGGGATGGCTACACCTTC	CASSYGGRDGYTF
TRBV2	NA	NA	TRBJ2-7	TGTGCCAGCAGTGAAGTCATGGGGTACTCCTCCTACGAGCAGTACTTC	CASSEVMGYSSYEQYF
TRBV2	TRBD1	once	TRBJ1-5	TGTGCCAGCAGTGAAGAGGGGGCTAGCAATCAGCCCCAGCATTTT	CASSEEGASNQPQHF
TRBV7-2	TRBD2	NA	TRBJ2-1	TGTGCCGACTCCGCCAGCGGGGGGTACTACAATGAGCAGTTCTTC	CADSASGGYYNEQFF
TRBV5-5	TRBD1	NA	TRBJ2-5	TGTGCCAGCAGCGGGACAGGGGGCTGGGAGGAGACCCAGTACTTC	CASSGTGGWEETQYF
TRBV19	NA	NA	TRBJ1-1	TGTGCCAGTAATCGTGGGCCAGGACGGGACTTTGAAGCTTTCTTT	CASNRGPGRDFEAFF
TRBV28	TRBD2	once	TRBJ2-2	TGTGCCAGCAGTTTAGGAGCGGGGGCTCTCACCGGGGAGCTGTTTTTT	CASSLGAGALTGELFF
TRBV6-1	NA	NA	TRBJ2-7	TGTGCCAGCAGATCCTACGAGCAGTACTTC	CASRSYEQYF
TRBV29-1	NA	NA	TRBJ2-3	TGCAGCGTCCGGGGAAATACGCAGTATTTT	CSVRGNTQYF
TRBV14	TRBD1	NA	TRBJ1-1	TGTGCCAGCAGCCAACCCGAGGGGACAGGGGCTTTCATCGAGGAAGCTTTCTTT	CASSQPEGTGAFIEEAFF
TRBV5-6	NA	NA	TRBJ1-2	TGTGCCAGCAGCTTGGAAGTCTATGGCTACACCTTC	CASSLEVYGYTF
TRBV5-1	TRBD1	NA	TRBJ1-2	TGCGCCAGCAGCACGATCCGGGACAGGGGGGTTGGTGGCTACACCTTC	CASSTIRDRGVGGYTF
TRBV5-6	NA	NA	TRBJ2-7	TGTGCCAGCAGCCTCGGGACGAACCCTCCCTACGAGCAGTACTTC	CASSLGTNPPYEQYF
TRBV10-3	TRBD2	NA	TRBJ2-3	TGTGCCACCCGGGGGACTAGCGAGAGCACAGATACGCAGTATTTT	CATRGTSESTDTQYF
TRBV5-6	NA	NA	TRBJ2-5	TGTGCCAGCAGCTCGGAGGCCCAGACCCAGTACTTC	CASSSEAQTQYF
TRBV4-1	TRBD2	NA	TRBJ2-1	TGCGCCAGCAGCCTTCGGGCCACGGGGGGGCCGATGAATGAGCAGTTCTTC	CASSLRATGGPMNEQFF
TRBV27	NA	NA	TRBJ1-2	TGTGCCAGCAGCCCATCCCCGTGGACCCTAACGGATGGCTACACCTTC	CASSPSPWTLTDGYTF
TRBV28	TRBD1	NA	TRBJ1-5	TGTGCCAGCAGTTTAAAGGGGGCAGGTTATAGCAATCAGCCCCAGCATTTT	CASSLKGAGYSNQPQHF
TRBV15	TRBD1	NA	TRBJ1-6	TGTGCCACCAGCGGACCGGGACAGGGGCTCTATAATTCACCCCTCCACTTT	CATSGPGQGLYNSPLHF
TRBV5-4	TRBD2	NA	TRBJ2-2	TGTGCCAGCAGCTGGACTAGCGGGGGGCCGAACACCGGAGAGCTGTTTTTT	CASSWTSGGPNTGELFF
TRBV19	NA	once	TRBJ1-1	TGTGCCAGTAGTGGGTGGCAGGCCACTGAAGCTTTCTTT	CASSGWQATEAFF